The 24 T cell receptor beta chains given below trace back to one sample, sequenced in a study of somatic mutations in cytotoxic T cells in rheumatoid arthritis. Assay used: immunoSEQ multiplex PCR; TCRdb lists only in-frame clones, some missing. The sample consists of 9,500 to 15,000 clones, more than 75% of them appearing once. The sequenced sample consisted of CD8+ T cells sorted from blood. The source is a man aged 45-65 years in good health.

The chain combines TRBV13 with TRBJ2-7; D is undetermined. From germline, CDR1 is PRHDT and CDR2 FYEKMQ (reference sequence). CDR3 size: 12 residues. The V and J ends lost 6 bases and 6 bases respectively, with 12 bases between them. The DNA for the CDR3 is TGTGCCAGCAGTAGTAGCCCAATCGAGCAGTACTTC. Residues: CASSSSPIEQYF.

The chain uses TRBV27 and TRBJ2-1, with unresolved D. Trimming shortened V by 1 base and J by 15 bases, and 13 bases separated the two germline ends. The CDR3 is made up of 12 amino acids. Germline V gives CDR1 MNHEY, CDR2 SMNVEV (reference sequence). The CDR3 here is CASSLLGEPPFF. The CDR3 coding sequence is TGTGCCAGCAGTTTATTAGGCGAACCACCGTTCTTC.

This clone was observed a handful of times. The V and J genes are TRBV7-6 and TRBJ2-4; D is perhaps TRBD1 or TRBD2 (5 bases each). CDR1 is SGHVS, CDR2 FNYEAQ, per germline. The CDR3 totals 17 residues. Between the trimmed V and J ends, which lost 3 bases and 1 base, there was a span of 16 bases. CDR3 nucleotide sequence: TGTGCCAGCAGCTTTTTGTCTGGGGACCTCGCCAAAAACATTCAGTACTTC. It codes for CASSFLSGDLAKNIQYF.

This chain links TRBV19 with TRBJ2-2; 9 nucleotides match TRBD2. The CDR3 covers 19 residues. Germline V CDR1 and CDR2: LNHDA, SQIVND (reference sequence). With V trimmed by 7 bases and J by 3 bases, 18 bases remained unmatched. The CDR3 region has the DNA TGTGCCAGTATATCCTGGGGACTAGCTCATAGAAAGGACACCGGGGAGCTGTTTTTT. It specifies CASISWGLAHRKDTGELFF.

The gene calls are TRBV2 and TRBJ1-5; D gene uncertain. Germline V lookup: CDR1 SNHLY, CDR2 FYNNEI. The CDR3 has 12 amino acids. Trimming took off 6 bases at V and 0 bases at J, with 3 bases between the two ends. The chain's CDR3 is CASRGSNQPQHF. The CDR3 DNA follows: TGTGCCAGCAGGGGTAGCAATCAGCCCCAGCATTTT.

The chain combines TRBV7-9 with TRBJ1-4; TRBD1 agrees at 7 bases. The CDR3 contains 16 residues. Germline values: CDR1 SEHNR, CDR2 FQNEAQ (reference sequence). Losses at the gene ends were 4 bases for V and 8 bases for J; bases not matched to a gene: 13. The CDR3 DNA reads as TGTGCCAGCAGCTCTATAAACAGGGGCCGGAACGAAAAACTGTTTTTT. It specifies CASSSINRGRNEKLFF.

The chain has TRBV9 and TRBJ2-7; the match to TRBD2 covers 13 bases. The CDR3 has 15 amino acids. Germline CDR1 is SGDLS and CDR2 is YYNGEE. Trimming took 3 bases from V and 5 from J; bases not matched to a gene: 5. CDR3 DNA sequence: TGTGCCAGCAGCGAGTGGACTAGCGGGAGTGACGAGCAGTACTTC. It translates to CASSEWTSGSDEQYF.

DNA of the CDR3: TGTGCCAGCAGCTGGGGACTAGCGTCCTCCTACGAGCAGTACTTC. Its protein is CASSWGLASSYEQYF. V and J are TRBV7-2 and TRBJ2-7; 10 bases align to TRBD2. The CDR3 totals 15 residues. Trimming took 4 bases from V and 0 from J; bases not matched to a gene: 3. Looked up from germline, CDR1 is SGHTA and CDR2 is FQGNSA.

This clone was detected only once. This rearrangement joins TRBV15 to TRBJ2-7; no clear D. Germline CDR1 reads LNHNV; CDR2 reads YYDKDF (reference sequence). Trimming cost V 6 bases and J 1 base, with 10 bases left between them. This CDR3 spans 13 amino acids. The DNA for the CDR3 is TGTGCCACCAGAGGAAAGGGTTCCTACGAGCAGTACGTC. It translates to CATRGKGSYEQYV.

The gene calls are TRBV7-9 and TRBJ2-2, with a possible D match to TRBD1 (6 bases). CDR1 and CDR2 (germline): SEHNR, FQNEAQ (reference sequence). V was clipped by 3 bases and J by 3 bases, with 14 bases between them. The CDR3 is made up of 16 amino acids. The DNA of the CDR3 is TGTGCCAGCAGCTTCCCACAGGGAGCGGACACCGGGGAGCTGTTTTTT. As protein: CASSFPQGADTGELFF. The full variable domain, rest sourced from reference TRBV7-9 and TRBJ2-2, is DTGVSQNPRHKITKRGQNVTFRCDPISEHNRLYWYRQTLGQGPEFLTYFQNEAQLEKSRLLSDRFSAERPKGSFSTLEIQRTEQGDSAMYLCASSFPQGADTGELFFGEGSRLTVL.

The CDR3 nucleotides read TGTGCCAGCAGTTTGCTGACTAGCGGCACAGATACGCAGTATTTT. It encodes CASSLLTSGTDTQYF. This rearrangement joins TRBV27 to TRBJ2-3; 8 nucleotides match TRBD2. The CDR3 covers 15 residues. Germline loops: CDR1 MNHEY, CDR2 SMNVEV (reference sequence). With V trimmed by 3 bases and J by 1 base, 3 bases remained unmatched.

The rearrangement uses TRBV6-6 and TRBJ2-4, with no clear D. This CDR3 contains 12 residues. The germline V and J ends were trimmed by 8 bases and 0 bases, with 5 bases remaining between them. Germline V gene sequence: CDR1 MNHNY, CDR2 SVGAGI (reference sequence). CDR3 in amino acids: CASGGAKNIQYF. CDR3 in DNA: TGTGCCAGCGGCGGAGCCAAAAACATTCAGTACTTC.

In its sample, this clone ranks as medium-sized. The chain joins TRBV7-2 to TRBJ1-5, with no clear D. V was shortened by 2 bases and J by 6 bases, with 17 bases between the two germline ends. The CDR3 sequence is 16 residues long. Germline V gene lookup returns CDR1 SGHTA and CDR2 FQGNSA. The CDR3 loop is CASSLLPKLWGQPQHF. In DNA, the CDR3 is TGTGCCAGCAGCTTATTGCCCAAGCTATGGGGTCAGCCCCAGCATTTT. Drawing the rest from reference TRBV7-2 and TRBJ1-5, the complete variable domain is GAGVSQSPSNKVTEKGKDVELRCDPISGHTALYWYRQSLGQGLEFLIYFQGNSAPDKSGLPSDRFSAERTGGSVSTLTIQRTQQEDSAVYLCASSLLPKLWGQPQHFGDGTRLSIL.

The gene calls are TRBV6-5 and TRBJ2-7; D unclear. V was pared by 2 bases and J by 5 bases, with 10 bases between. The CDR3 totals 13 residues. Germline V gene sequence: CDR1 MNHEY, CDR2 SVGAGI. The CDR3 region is CASSYLGSHEQYF. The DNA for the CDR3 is TGTGCCAGCAGTTACCTGGGCAGCCACGAGCAGTACTTC.

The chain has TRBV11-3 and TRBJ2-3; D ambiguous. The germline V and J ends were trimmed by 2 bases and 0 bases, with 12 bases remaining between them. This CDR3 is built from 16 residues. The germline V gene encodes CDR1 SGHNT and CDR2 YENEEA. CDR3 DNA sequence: TGTGCCAGCAGCTTATATGCGGACCCTAGCACAGATACGCAGTATTTT. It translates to CASSLYADPSTDTQYF.

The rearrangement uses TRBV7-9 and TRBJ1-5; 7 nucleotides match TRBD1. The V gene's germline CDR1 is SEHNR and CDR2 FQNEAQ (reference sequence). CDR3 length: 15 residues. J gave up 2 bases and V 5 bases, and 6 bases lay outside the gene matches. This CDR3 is CASSPTGARNQPQHF. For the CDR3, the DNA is TGTGCCAGCAGCCCCACAGGGGCCCGCAATCAGCCCCAGCATTTT.

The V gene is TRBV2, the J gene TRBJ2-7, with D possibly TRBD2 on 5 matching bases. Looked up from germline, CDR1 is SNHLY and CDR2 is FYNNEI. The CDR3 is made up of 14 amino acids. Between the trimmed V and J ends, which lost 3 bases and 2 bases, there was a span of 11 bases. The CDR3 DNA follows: TGTGCCAGCAGTGATCCCGGGATCCCCTACGAGCAGTACTTC. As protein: CASSDPGIPYEQYF.

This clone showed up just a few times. CDR3 sequence reads: CASSAQGAWYEQYF. The CDR3, as DNA: TGTGCCAGCAGTGCCCAGGGGGCTTGGTACGAGCAGTACTTC. V gene TRBV6-6 combines with J gene TRBJ2-7, with 8 bases aligning to TRBD1. The CDR3 runs 14 residues. V gave up 5 bases and J gave up 4 bases; unmatched junction bases: 7. CDR1 and CDR2 (germline): MNHNY, SVGAGI (reference sequence).

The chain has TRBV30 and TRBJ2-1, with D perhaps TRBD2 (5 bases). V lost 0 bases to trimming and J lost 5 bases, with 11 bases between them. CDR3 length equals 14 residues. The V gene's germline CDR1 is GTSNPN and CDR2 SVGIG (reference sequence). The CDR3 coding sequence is TGTGCCTGGAGTGTAGGTTACGGGAACAATGAGCAGTTCTTC. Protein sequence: CAWSVGYGNNEQFF.

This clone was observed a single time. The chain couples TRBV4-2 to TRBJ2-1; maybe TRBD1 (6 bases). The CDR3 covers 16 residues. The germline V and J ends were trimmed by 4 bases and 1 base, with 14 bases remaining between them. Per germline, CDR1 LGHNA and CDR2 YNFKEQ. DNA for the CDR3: TGTGCCAGCAGCCTGGAGAGAGGGGGTTCCTACAATGAGCAGTTCTTC. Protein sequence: CASSLERGGSYNEQFF.

The CDR3 sequence is CASRERPSTDTQYF. CDR3 bases: TGTGCCAGCAGGGAACGGCCTAGCACAGATACGCAGTATTTT. The genes are TRBV6-5 and TRBJ2-3; D gene uncertain. CDR1 and CDR2 from the germline V gene are MNHEY and SVGAGI. The CDR3 totals 14 residues. Trimming pared 6 bases from V and 0 bases from J, leaving 10 bases between.

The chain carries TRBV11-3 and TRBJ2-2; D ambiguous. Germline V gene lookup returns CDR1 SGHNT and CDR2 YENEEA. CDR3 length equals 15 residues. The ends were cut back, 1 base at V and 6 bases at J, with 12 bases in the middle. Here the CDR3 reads CASSLVVVGSGELFF. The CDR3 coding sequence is TGTGCCAGCAGCTTAGTAGTGGTGGGGTCCGGGGAGCTGTTTTTT.

This chain's CDR3 is CASSQDEGWNSPLHF. CDR3 nucleotide sequence: TGCGCCAGCAGCCAAGATGAGGGTTGGAATTCACCCCTCCACTTT. The chain is built from TRBV4-1 and TRBJ1-6; D is undetermined. CDR1 is MGHRA, CDR2 YSYEKL, per germline. V was shortened by 0 bases and J by 7 bases, with 10 bases between the two germline ends. The CDR3 contains 15 residues.

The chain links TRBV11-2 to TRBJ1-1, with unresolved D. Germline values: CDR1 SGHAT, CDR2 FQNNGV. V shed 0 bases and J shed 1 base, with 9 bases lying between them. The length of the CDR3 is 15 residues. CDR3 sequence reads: CASSLEYGGNTEAFF. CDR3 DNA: TGTGCCAGCAGCTTAGAGTACGGCGGGAACACTGAAGCTTTCTTT.